This TCR beta chain is drawn from a study of T cell responses to AZD1222 COVID-19 vaccine. V shed 4 bases, J shed 1 base, and the junction held 6 bases outside the gene matches. CDR1 SGDLS and CDR2 YYNGEE come from the germline V gene. The CDR3 is 16 residues long. Notes on this clone: The antigen is not known.

The protocol was immunoSEQ multiplex PCR, while the TCRdb copy is restricted to in-frame clones and leaves out a portion. The sample has around 100,000 clones, about 87% seen once. The study, taken as a whole, reports: Spike-specific TCR depth and breadth grew after two AZD1222 doses. There were mostly white British donors and more females than males, and clonal diversity was possibly underestimated.

The receptor was isolated from an adult in good health. V gene TRBV9 combines with J gene TRBJ2-1; 9 bases are a match to TRBD2. Sequenced material: peripheral blood, taken on day 0 of MenACWY control vaccination. This chain's CDR3 is CASSPPAGGSYNEQFF. In nucleotides, the CDR3 is TGTGCCAGCAGCCCCCCAGCGGGGGGTTCCTACAATGAGCAGTTCTTC. Combining the CDR3 with reference TRBV9 and TRBJ2-1 gives the whole variable domain DSGVTQTPKHLITATGQRVTLRCSPRSGDLSVYWYQQSLDQGLQFLIQYYNGEERAKGNILERFSAQQFPDLHSELNLSSLELGDSALYFCASSPPAGGSYNEQFFGPGTRLTVL.